This T cell receptor beta chain came from a study of blood T cell repertoires in COVID-19. Study details: Collection of acute and convalescent COVID-19 samples took place in the United States, Italy and Spain. The analysed material was cDNA or gDNA that came from T cells, B-cell-depleted T cells, or PBMCs.

Study processing details: Estimation of nucleated cell counts relied on the amplification of reference gene primers. Profiled with immunoSEQ multiplex PCR; TCRdb holds only in-frame clones, not every one. V and J calls and clone size come straight from that table; D and trimming were deduced from the DNA. Of 340,000 or so clones in the sample, around 88% were seen once. The germline V gene has CDR1 SGHTA and CDR2 FQGNSA. V lost 5 bases and J 1 base, leaving 11 bases between the germline ends. CDR3 length equals 15 residues. V usage is TRBV7-2 and J usage is TRBJ2-2; weak D call: TRBD1 (5 bases). The sample was peripheral blood. The sequence came from a young man with active or convalescent COVID-19. CDR3 in amino acids: CASSPGHRNTGELFF. The CDR3 region has the DNA TGTGCCAGCAGCCCCGGACATCGGAACACCGGGGAGCTGTTTTTT.